This entry lists 22 T cell receptor beta chains sequenced from one sample in a study of Graves' ophthalmopathy and Graves' hyperthyroidism. Scientists amplified the TCR beta CDR3 regions from RNA transcripts. An initial RT-PCR round employing HTBI primers preceded a second-round multiplex PCR. Via MiXCR, TCRdb re-called the multiplex PCR reads, giving one row per CDR3 protein. The profile shows about 380,000 distinct CDR3 sequences, approximately 15% of them singletons. Material for sequencing was peripheral blood. The receptor source for this set is a woman aged 18-30 years with stable Graves' hyperthyroidism.

This clonotype was seen more than once but under ten times. The chain recombines TRBV6-2 or TRBV6-3 with TRBJ1-2; perhaps TRBD1 as D (5 bases). The V end was cut by 6 bases, the J end by 6 bases, with 11 bases between. Germline CDR1 MNHEY, CDR2 SVGEGT. This CDR3 has 12 amino acids. The CDR3 DNA sequence: TGTGCCAGCAGGAACTACAGGAATGGCTACACCTTC. As protein: CASRNYRNGYTF.

This clonotype was recorded at least ten times. The rearrangement joins TRBV6-5 to TRBJ1-1; 10 bases are a match to TRBD1. Unmatched junction bases numbered 6, after V lost 4 bases and J lost 1 base. Germline values: CDR1 MNHEY, CDR2 SVGAGI. CDR3 length equals 16 residues. CDR3 nucleotides: TGTGCCAGCAGTTCACTGACAGGGGGCAAGAACACTGAAGCTTTCTTT. This translates into CASSSLTGGKNTEAFF.

Worth noting for this clonotype: One end of the junction is discordant with germline, which a read error may explain. The chain recombines TRBV2 with TRBJ2-2; possible D gene TRBD2, 6 bases. This CDR3 is built from 10 residues. Germline-derived CDR1 and CDR2 are SNHLY and FYNNEI. This CDR3 reads CASKGGELYF. CDR3 in DNA: TGTGCCAGCAAAGGCGGGGAGCTGTATTTT.

This clonotype was found many times. The chain is built from TRBV7-3 and TRBJ2-3; D not resolved. The CDR3 loop spans 13 amino acids. CDR1 is SGHTA, CDR2 FQGTGA, per germline. V was cut by 5 bases and J by 2 bases, with 8 bases left in between. The CDR3 spells CASSPPSTDTQYF. CDR3 nucleotides: TGTGCCAGCAGCCCACCCTCCACAGATACGCAGTATTTT.

The genes are TRBV9 and TRBJ2-2, with D possibly being TRBD1 or TRBD2 (5 bases each). This CDR3 has 15 amino acids. The V and J ends lost 2 bases and 0 bases respectively, with 8 bases between them. Germline V gene sequence: CDR1 SGDLS, CDR2 YYNGEE. The DNA of the CDR3 is TGTGCCAGCAGCGTGAGGGGTCCGAACACCGGGGAGCTGTTTTTT. Translated, it gives CASSVRGPNTGELFF.

A few counts support this clonotype. This chain uses TRBV7-2 with TRBJ2-7, with D uncertain. The germline V and J ends were trimmed by 4 bases and 2 bases, with 15 bases remaining between them. The germline V gene encodes CDR1 SGHTA and CDR2 FQGNSA. The CDR3 extends over 15 amino acids. DNA for the CDR3: TGTGCCAGCAGCTCCCGACACAAATCTACCTACGAGCAGTACTTC. Translated: CASSSRHKSTYEQYF.

This sequence joins TRBV12-3 or TRBV12-4 and TRBJ2-5; D is perhaps TRBD1 or TRBD2 (5 bases each). Trimming removed 2 bases from V and 3 bases from J, with 13 bases in between. This CDR3 spans 15 amino acids. CDR3 sequence (DNA): TGTGCCAGCAGTTTATTTGGGCTGGGGGAAGAGACCCAGTACTTC. Protein sequence: CASSLFGLGEETQYF.

This clonotype showed up many times. This chain uses TRBV11-2 with TRBJ2-5; D might be TRBD1 (7 bases). Between the trimmed V and J ends, which lost 4 bases and 1 base, there was a span of 13 bases. The CDR3 sequence is 15 residues long. Germline V gives CDR1 SGHAT, CDR2 FQNNGV. CDR3 residues: CASSSGGSIQETQYF. As DNA, the CDR3 is TGTGCCAGCAGCTCAGGGGGGTCGATCCAAGAGACCCAGTACTTC.

This clonotype appeared a few times. The V and J genes are TRBV29-1 and TRBJ1-3, with 7 bases lining up with TRBD1. Germline V gene data show CDR1 as SQVTM and CDR2 as ANQGSEA. The CDR3 runs 14 residues. V was clipped by 7 bases and J by 2 bases; unmatched bases: 8. CDR3 DNA: TGCAGCGATGGGAATACAGGGGCTGGAAACACCATATATTTT. Translating it yields CSDGNTGAGNTIYF.

The table lists this clonotype with many counts. The V and J genes are TRBV5-1 and TRBJ1-2; 9 nucleotides line up with TRBD1. The CDR3 runs to 17 residues. The germline V gene encodes CDR1 SGHRS and CDR2 YFSETQ. Losses at the gene ends were 0 bases for V and 4 bases for J; bases not matched to a gene: 10. The CDR3 here is CASSLVGTGTGIYGYTF. DNA for the CDR3: TGCGCCAGCAGCTTGGTCGGCACTGGGACAGGGATCTATGGCTACACCTTC. Full variable domain (remainder filled in from reference TRBV5-1 and TRBJ1-2): KAGVTQTPRYLIKTRGQQVTLSCSPISGHRSVSWYQQTPGQGLQFLFEYFSETQRNKGNFPGRFSGRQFSNSRSEMNVSTLELGDSALYLCASSLVGTGTGIYGYTFGSGTRLTVV.

The table lists this clonotype with many counts. The rearrangement joins TRBV5-5 to TRBJ1-5; D remains unclear. The germline V gene encodes CDR1 SGHKS and CDR2 YYEKEE (reference sequence). V lost 4 bases to trimming and J lost 1 base, with 12 bases between them. The length of the CDR3 is 15 residues. CDR3 in DNA: TGTGCCAGCAGCCCCACTGGGGTGAGCAATCAGCCCCAGCATTTT. Its translation: CASSPTGVSNQPQHF.

The chain combines TRBV2 with TRBJ1-1; 8 bases map to TRBD1. The CDR3 covers 15 residues. Trimming took 4 bases from V and 3 from J; bases not matched to a gene: 7. Germline values: CDR1 SNHLY, CDR2 FYNNEI. As DNA, the CDR3 is TGTGCCAGCAGTGGCCAGGGGGCGAAGGACACTGAAGCTTTCTTT. Its protein product is CASSGQGAKDTEAFF.

In this sample, this clonotype turned up a few times. This rearrangement joins TRBV6-1 to TRBJ2-6; tentatively, D is TRBD1 (5 bases). Trimming left V 6 bases short and J 0 bases short, with 12 bases between. Germline V gene data show CDR1 as MNHNS and CDR2 as SASEGT. The length of the CDR3 is 16 residues. CDR3 nucleotides: TGTGCCAGCAGGCCGGAGACAGCCTCTGGGGCCAACGTCCTGACTTTC. Translation gives CASRPETASGANVLTF.

As concerns this clonotype: A clone one base away is much larger, so this may be a read error. The rearrangement links TRBV2 to TRBJ1-2; D is unresolved. The CDR3 length is 15 residues. CDR1 is SNHLY and CDR2 is FYNNEI in the germline V gene. CDR3 DNA sequence: TGTGCCAGCGCTACCGGGCCGGGGTTGGTCTATGGCTACTCCTTC. Amino acids: CASATGPGLVYGYSF. The whole variable domain, remainder taken from reference TRBV2 and TRBJ1-2, is EPEVTQTPSHQVTQMGQEVILRCVPISNHLYFYWYRQILGQKVEFLVSFYNNEISEKSEIFDDQFSVERPDGSNFTLKIRSTKLEDSAMYFCASATGPGLVYGYSFGSGTRLTVV.

At least ten counts were recorded for this clonotype. This chain connects TRBV7-8 to TRBJ1-1, with D unresolved. The CDR3 has 14 residues. Trimming pared 5 bases from V and 0 bases from J, leaving 10 bases between. CDR1 is SGHVS, CDR2 FQNEAQ, per germline. CDR3 sequence: CASSRQGLNTEAFF. CDR3 nucleotide sequence: TGTGCCAGCAGCCGCCAAGGGTTGAACACTGAAGCTTTCTTT.

This clonotype has ten or more counts. V gene TRBV25-1 combines with J gene TRBJ1-2; D gene ambiguous. Germline V gene data show CDR1 as MGHDK and CDR2 as SYGVNS. V lost 2 bases, J lost 9 bases, and 10 bases lay in between. The CDR3 length is 12 residues. CDR3 bases: TGTGCCAGCAGTGAACCTTGGGGAAGCTACACCTTC. It encodes CASSEPWGSYTF.

This clonotype was picked up many times. J is TRBJ1-1 and V is TRBV19; TRBD1 agrees at 7 bases. Germline CDR1 and CDR2: LNHDA and SQIVND (reference sequence). The junction had 2 bases not matched to a gene; V was cut back by 0 bases and J by 1 base. CDR3 length: 15 amino acids. The CDR3 loop is CASSIDTGANTEAFF. DNA for the CDR3: TGTGCCAGTAGTATAGATACAGGGGCGAACACTGAAGCTTTCTTT.

This clonotype was picked up one time. With a much larger clone just one base away, this may be a read error. Because the CDR3 is missing its conserved closing phenylalanine or tryptophan, this is likely a read error. The rearrangement uses TRBV28 and TRBJ2-7; no reliable D call. V lost 4 bases and J lost 2, with 9 bases in between. The CDR3 is 13 amino acids. Germline V gene sequence: CDR1 MDHEN, CDR2 SYDVKM. CDR3 in DNA: TGTGCCAGCAGTTCTTCCCCGACCTACGAGCAGTACTTG. Its translation: CASSSSPTYEQYL.

The sample holds many counts of this clonotype. CDR3 protein: CAISAGQSNYGYTF. Here the CDR3 DNA reads TGTGCCATCAGTGCAGGACAGTCTAACTATGGCTACACCTTC. V gene TRBV10-3 combines with J gene TRBJ1-2; tentative D call: TRBD1 (6 bases). The CDR3 is 14 amino acids. In germline, CDR1 is ENHRY, CDR2 SYGVKD. The V end was cut by 4 bases, the J end by 0 bases, with 9 bases between.

The table lists this clonotype with many counts. The chain recombines TRBV12-3 or TRBV12-4 with TRBJ1-2; no firm D call. The CDR3 length is 13 residues. Trimming removed 3 bases from V and 5 bases from J, with 10 bases in between. The CDR3 coding sequence is TGTGCCAGCAGTTTTGGCACAGATTATGGCTACACCTTC. Its translation is CASSFGTDYGYTF.

This clonotype was detected many times. CDR3 in amino acids: CASSQDVGTNTEAFF. CDR3 DNA: TGTGCCAGCAGCCAAGATGTGGGCACGAACACTGAAGCTTTCTTT. The chain has TRBV3-1 and TRBJ1-1, with D unclear. V shed 0 bases and J shed 1 base, with 9 bases lying between them. The CDR3 loop spans 15 amino acids. Germline V gene data show CDR1 as LGHDT and CDR2 as YNNKEL (reference sequence). Full variable domain (missing parts from reference TRBV3-1 and TRBJ1-1): DTAVSQTPKYLVTQMGNDKSIKCEQNLGHDTMYWYKQDSKKFLKIMFSYNNKELIINETVPNRFSPKSPDKAHLNLHINSLELGDSAVYFCASSQDVGTNTEAFFGQGTRLTVV.

This clonotype came up many times. The gene calls are TRBV29-1 and TRBJ2-7, with a tentative D call TRBD1 (5 bases). The V end was cut by 0 bases, the J end by 4 bases, with 16 bases between. The CDR3 totals 15 residues. From germline, CDR1 is SQVTM and CDR2 ANQGSEA. CDR3 protein: CSVEDTGPSRYEQYF. CDR3 coding DNA: TGCAGCGTTGAAGATACAGGCCCCAGTAGGTACGAGCAGTACTTC.